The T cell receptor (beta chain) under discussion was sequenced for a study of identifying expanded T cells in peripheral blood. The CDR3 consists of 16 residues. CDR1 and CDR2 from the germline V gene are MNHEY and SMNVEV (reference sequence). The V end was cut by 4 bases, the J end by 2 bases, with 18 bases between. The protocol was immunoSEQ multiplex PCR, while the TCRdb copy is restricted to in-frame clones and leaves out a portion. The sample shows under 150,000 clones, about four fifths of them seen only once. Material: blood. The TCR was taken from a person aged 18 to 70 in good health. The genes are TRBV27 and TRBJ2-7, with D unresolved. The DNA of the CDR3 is TGTGCCAGCAGTTCTTATGGACCCGCCGTAACCTACGAGCAGTACTTC. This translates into CASSSYGPAVTYEQYF.